These 32 T cell receptor beta chains were sequenced from one sample in a study of CD8 T cells in Susac syndrome. It was with random hexamers that about 0.45 to 1 ug RNA was reverse transcribed. From the immunoSEQ multiplex PCR reads, TCRdb called clonotypes with MiXCR, one entry per CDR3 protein. The sample yields 250,000 or so distinct CDR3 sequences, about 93% seen once. The sequenced sample consisted of CD4+ T cells from PBMCs. Every receptor here comes from a human donor with multiple sclerosis.

The chain links TRBV6-1 to TRBJ1-3; D remains unclear. From germline, CDR1 is MNHNS and CDR2 SASEGT. Trimming pared 6 bases from V and 0 bases from J, leaving 12 bases between. This CDR3 has 15 residues. The CDR3 region is CASRAGLSSGNTIYF. Written as DNA, the CDR3 is TGTGCCAGCAGGGCAGGTCTAAGCTCTGGAAACACCATATATTTT.

V is TRBV20-1 and J is TRBJ1-6; 9 positions agree with TRBD1. The trim removed 6 bases at V and 6 bases at J, leaving 3 bases unmatched. Per germline, CDR1 DFQATT and CDR2 SNEGSKA (reference sequence). The CDR3 consists of 13 residues. The DNA for the CDR3 is TGCAGTGCCGGACAGGGGACTAATTCACCCCTCCACTTT. It encodes CSAGQGTNSPLHF.

J is TRBJ2-7 and V is TRBV6-1; 14 bases map to TRBD2. The CDR3 loop spans 14 amino acids. J gave up 7 bases and V 6 bases, and 5 bases lay outside the gene matches. CDR1 and CDR2 (germline): MNHNS, SASEGT. The CDR3 DNA reads TGTGCCAGCAGGGGACTAGCGGGAGCCCAAGAGCAGTACGTC. It specifies CASRGLAGAQEQYV.

The chain has TRBV30 and TRBJ1-4; TRBD1 agrees at 11 bases. CDR1 GTSNPN and CDR2 SVGIG come from the germline V gene (reference sequence). Trimming removed 5 bases from V and 8 bases from J; junction bases left unmatched: 10. The CDR3 runs to 15 residues. The CDR3 protein is CAWGQGARGGEKLFF. The DNA of the CDR3 is TGTGCCTGGGGACAGGGGGCGCGGGGGGGGGAAAAACTGTTTTTT.

The chain recombines TRBV9 with TRBJ2-7, with 7 bases fitting TRBD2. The CDR3 covers 14 residues. Germline V gene lookup returns CDR1 SGDLS and CDR2 YYNGEE. V was pared by 4 bases and J by 3 bases, with 7 bases of the junction left unmatched. The CDR3 DNA sequence: TGTGCCAGCAGCCCCTCGGGGAGGGACTACGAGCAGTACTTC. Amino acid sequence: CASSPSGRDYEQYF.

This rearrangement joins TRBV7-2 to TRBJ2-2, with TRBD2 matching over 8 bases. V trimming: 6 bases; J trimming: 8 bases; junction bases outside the gene matches: 14. Germline lookup yields CDR1 SGHTA and CDR2 FQGNSA. This CDR3 spans 16 amino acids. The CDR3 sequence is CASSQNAGGLRGELFF. CDR3 bases: TGTGCCAGCAGTCAAAACGCGGGGGGCCTCAGGGGGGAGCTGTTTTTT.

CDR3 amino acids: CASSSRLAGVSGTDTQYF. CDR3 DNA sequence: TGCGCCAGCAGCTCTAGACTAGCGGGAGTATCTGGCACAGATACGCAGTATTTT. The chain recombines TRBV5-1 with TRBJ2-3; 12 bases are shared with TRBD2. This CDR3 contains 18 residues. Germline V lookup: CDR1 SGHRS, CDR2 YFSETQ. V gave up 3 bases and J gave up 1 base; unmatched junction bases: 9.

This chain joins TRBV15 and TRBJ1-6; D gene uncertain. The ends were cut back, 0 bases at V and 10 bases at J, with 7 bases in the middle. The germline V gene encodes CDR1 LNHNV and CDR2 YYDKDF (reference sequence). The CDR3 is 13 residues long. The CDR3 reads CATSRDYGSPLHF. Written as DNA, the CDR3 is TGTGCCACCAGCAGAGATTATGGCTCACCCCTCCACTTT.

The gene calls are TRBV5-6 and TRBJ2-1, with 10 positions matching TRBD2. The CDR3 totals 17 residues. Unmatched junction bases numbered 7, after V lost 0 bases and J lost 4 bases. Germline V gene sequence: CDR1 SGHDT, CDR2 YYEEEE. CDR3 bases: TGTGCCAGCAGCTTGGCTGGTCTAGCGGGGGCTTACAATGAGCAGTTCTTC. Encoded protein: CASSLAGLAGAYNEQFF.

This rearrangement joins TRBV2 to TRBJ1-2; D is ambiguous. The V gene's germline CDR1 is SNHLY and CDR2 FYNNEI. CDR3 length: 13 residues. Trimming removed 6 bases from V and 4 bases from J, with 12 bases in between. CDR3 in DNA: TGTGCCAGCAGCTCAGGATTTGGCTATGGCTACACCTTC. Amino acid sequence: CASSSGFGYGYTF. Full variable domain (missing parts from reference TRBV2 and TRBJ1-2): EPEVTQTPSHQVTQMGQEVILRCVPISNHLYFYWYRQILGQKVEFLVSFYNNEISEKSEIFDDQFSVERPDGSNFTLKIRSTKLEDSAMYFCASSSGFGYGYTFGSGTRLTVV.

The J gene is TRBJ2-7, the V gene TRBV4-1, with 7 positions matching TRBD2. V was pared by 0 bases and J by 10 bases, with 12 bases of the junction left unmatched. This CDR3 is built from 15 residues. Per the germline V gene, CDR1 is MGHRA and CDR2 is YSYEKL. CDR3 sequence reads: CASSQDRGVRTSQYF. For the CDR3, the DNA is TGCGCCAGCAGCCAAGATCGTGGAGTTCGGACTAGTCAGTACTTC.

The chain couples TRBV7-2 to TRBJ2-7, with D uncertain. The V end was cut by 1 base, the J end by 6 bases, with 13 bases between. This CDR3 has 14 amino acids. Germline V gene data show CDR1 as SGHTA and CDR2 as FQGNSA. The DNA of the CDR3 is TGTGCCAGCAGCTTAGATTACAACTTCGGCGAGCAGTACGTC. Its protein is CASSLDYNFGEQYV.

The V call is TRBV5-4, the J call TRBJ2-5; D gene unclear. Trimming left V 3 bases short and J 3 bases short, with 15 bases between. Per the germline V gene, CDR1 is SGHNT and CDR2 is YYREEE (reference sequence). The CDR3 is 15 residues long. CDR3 region: CASSSLDTQEETQYF. In nucleotides, the CDR3 is TGTGCCAGCAGCTCCCTTGACACCCAAGAAGAGACCCAGTACTTC.

The V gene is TRBV9, the J gene TRBJ2-3, with 8 bases fitting TRBD2. The CDR3 totals 15 residues. V lost 1 base and J lost 6; bases outside the gene matches: 7. CDR1 SGDLS and CDR2 YYNGEE come from the germline V gene. DNA for the CDR3: TGTGCCAGCAGCGTACACGGGAGGGCCGCCGATACGCAGTATTTT. Translation gives CASSVHGRAADTQYF.

This chain connects TRBV20-1 to TRBJ2-1; 7 bases are a match to TRBD2. Trimming removed 0 bases from V and 0 bases from J; junction bases left unmatched: 5. There are 16 residues in the CDR3. In germline, CDR1 is DFQATT, CDR2 SNEGSKA (reference sequence). In DNA form, the CDR3 reads TGCAGTGCTAGAGACGTACGCGGGGGCTCCTACAATGAGCAGTTCTTC. Amino acids: CSARDVRGGSYNEQFF.

The chain carries TRBV18 and TRBJ2-5, with 7 bases matching TRBD2. The CDR3 runs to 15 residues. CDR1 and CDR2 (germline): KGHSH, LQKENI. The V segment lost 1 base and the J segment 5 bases; nucleotides outside the gene matches: 7. The CDR3 coding sequence is TGTGCCAGCTCACCACACAGCGGGATAGGGGAGACCCAGTACTTC. Translation gives CASSPHSGIGETQYF. Together with reference TRBV18 and TRBJ2-5, the CDR3 gives the full variable domain: NAGVMQNPRHLVRRRGQEARLRCSPMKGHSHVYWYRQLPEEGLKFMVYLQKENIIDESGMPKERFSAEFPKEGPSILRIQQVVRGDSAAYFCASSPHSGIGETQYFGPGTRLLVL.

The chain carries TRBV5-4 and TRBJ2-1; D is possibly TRBD1 (6 bases). Trimming shortened V by 4 bases and J by 6 bases, and 17 bases separated the two germline ends. There are 15 residues in the CDR3. Germline CDR1 SGHNT, CDR2 YYREEE (reference sequence). The DNA of the CDR3 is TGTGCCAGCAGCGGGACGAGGGGACAAGTCAATGAGCAGTTCTTC. As protein: CASSGTRGQVNEQFF.

The chain employs TRBV5-8 and TRBJ1-2, with 9 bases fitting TRBD1. Per germline, CDR1 SGHTS and CDR2 YDEGEE. V shed 1 base, J shed 8 bases, and the junction held 15 bases outside the gene matches. The CDR3 spans 17 residues. CDR3 sequence: CASSLRGQGERLQGYTF. Written as DNA, the CDR3 is TGTGCCAGCAGCTTGAGGGGACAGGGAGAGCGGTTGCAGGGCTACACCTTC.

The V and J genes are TRBV4-2 and TRBJ1-3; D remains ambiguous. Germline CDR1 reads LGHNA; CDR2 reads YNFKEQ. V was cut by 4 bases and J by 0 bases, with 10 bases left in between. The CDR3 length is 15 residues. This CDR3 reads CASSPPGLSGNTIYF. In nucleotides, the CDR3 is TGTGCCAGCAGCCCGCCCGGCCTCTCTGGAAACACCATATATTTT.

V usage is TRBV21-1 and J usage is TRBJ1-1. TRBV21-1 is annotated as a pseudogene. The CDR3 length is 13 residues. CDR3 DNA sequence: TGTGCCAGCAGCAAAGCACAGAACACTGAAGCTTTCTTT. It yields the protein CASSKAQNTEAFF.

The J gene is TRBJ1-4, the V gene TRBV12-3 or TRBV12-4; unclear D gene. The CDR3 length is 14 residues. Deletions cut 6 bases from V and 8 bases from J, with 16 bases between. CDR3 in DNA: TGTGCCAGCAGCTTCAACAGACCCGAGGAAAAACTGTTTTTT. As protein: CASSFNRPEEKLFF.

The rearrangement uses TRBV12-3 or TRBV12-4 and TRBJ1-2; TRBD1 is a possible D gene (5 bases). Trimming left V 2 bases short and J 4 bases short, with 8 bases between. This CDR3 contains 13 residues. CDR3 DNA: TGTGCCAGCAGTTTAATGGGGGGCTATGGCTACACCTTC. Its protein product is CASSLMGGYGYTF.

The chain couples TRBV27 to TRBJ1-5; D ambiguous. V lost 7 bases and J lost 1, with 5 bases in between. CDR1 and CDR2 from the germline V gene are MNHEY and SMNVEV (reference sequence). This CDR3 is built from 12 residues. As DNA, the CDR3 is TGTGCCAGCACCACAAGCAATCAGCCCCAGCATTTT. Translated, it gives CASTTSNQPQHF.

V gene TRBV4-1 combines with J gene TRBJ1-5; 7 bases match TRBD1. V was clipped by 9 bases and J by 4 bases; unmatched bases: 6. Germline V gene data show CDR1 as MGHRA and CDR2 as YSYEKL. The CDR3 loop spans 13 amino acids. In nucleotides, the CDR3 is TGCGCCAGTAAGGGGGCGGGGAATCAGCCCCAGCATTTT. Amino acids: CASKGAGNQPQHF.

The rearrangement joins TRBV4-3 to TRBJ2-2, with 7 bases that match TRBD1. After removal of 1 base from V and 2 bases from J, the junction contained 1 base not matched to a gene. CDR3 length: 15 residues. Germline lookup yields CDR1 LGHNA and CDR2 YSLEER. The chain's CDR3 is CASSQGTGNTGELFF. The CDR3 bases are TGCGCCAGCAGCCAAGGGACAGGAAACACCGGGGAGCTGTTTTTT.

The gene calls are TRBV3-1 and TRBJ2-3; 14 positions agree with TRBD2. In germline, CDR1 is LGHDT, CDR2 YNNKEL (reference sequence). Trimming cost V 1 base and J 2 bases; bases outside gene matches: 5. CDR3 size: 18 residues. The CDR3 DNA is TGTGCCAGCAGCCAAGGGGGACTAGCGGGGGCCTACACAGATACGCAGTATTTT. This translates into CASSQGGLAGAYTDTQYF.

The chain employs TRBV5-1 and TRBJ2-7; 14 nucleotides agree with TRBD2. The trim removed 0 bases at V and 2 bases at J, leaving 7 bases unmatched. Germline assignment: CDR1 SGHRS and CDR2 YFSETQ. The CDR3 has 18 amino acids. CDR3 in amino acids: CASSLAATSGGVAYEQYF. The CDR3 nucleotides are TGCGCCAGCAGCTTGGCCGCGACTAGCGGGGGGGTAGCCTACGAGCAGTACTTC.

This chain joins TRBV6-6 and TRBJ2-2; D not resolved. Trimming took 4 bases from V and 7 from J, leaving 10 bases between them. The CDR3 runs to 13 residues. Per the germline V gene, CDR1 is MNHNY and CDR2 is SVGAGI (reference sequence). CDR3 sequence reads: CASSSKVVGELFF. The CDR3 DNA reads as TGTGCCAGCAGTTCCAAGGTGGTCGGGGAGCTGTTTTTT.

The rearrangement links TRBV9 to TRBJ1-3; 7 bases map to TRBD1. The CDR3 is 17 residues long. Trimming at V came to 3 bases and at J to 4 bases, leaving 13 bases not matched to a gene. Germline CDR1 reads SGDLS; CDR2 reads YYNGEE. CDR3 sequence reads: CASSGGKQGLRGNTIYF. In DNA, the CDR3 is TGTGCCAGCAGCGGGGGCAAACAGGGGCTAAGAGGAAACACCATATATTTT.

This chain joins TRBV28 and TRBJ1-1; 10 bases line up with TRBD1. The CDR3 consists of 15 residues. J lost 2 bases, V lost 2 bases, and 2 bases had no gene match. Per germline, CDR1 MDHEN and CDR2 SYDVKM. The CDR3 loop is CASSLGTGVNTEAFF. As DNA, the CDR3 is TGTGCCAGCAGTTTAGGGACAGGGGTAAACACTGAAGCTTTCTTT.

The chain recombines TRBV10-3 with TRBJ1-2, with TRBD1 identical over 7 bases. The trim removed 6 bases at V and 6 bases at J, leaving 10 bases unmatched. Germline V gene sequence: CDR1 ENHRY, CDR2 SYGVKD. The CDR3 runs to 14 residues. CDR3 bases: TGTGCCATCAGCCAACCCAGGGGGGCTGATGGCTACACCTTC. This translates into CAISQPRGADGYTF.

In its sample, this clonotype was seen once. V gene TRBV29-1 combines with J gene TRBJ1-3, with a possible D match to TRBD1 (5 bases). Trimming shortened V by 7 bases and J by 0 bases, and 7 bases separated the two germline ends. Germline lookup yields CDR1 SQVTM and CDR2 ANQGSEA. The length of the CDR3 is 12 residues. CDR3 sequence reads: CSAGDSGNTIYF. In DNA, the CDR3 is TGCAGCGCGGGGGACTCTGGAAACACCATATATTTT.